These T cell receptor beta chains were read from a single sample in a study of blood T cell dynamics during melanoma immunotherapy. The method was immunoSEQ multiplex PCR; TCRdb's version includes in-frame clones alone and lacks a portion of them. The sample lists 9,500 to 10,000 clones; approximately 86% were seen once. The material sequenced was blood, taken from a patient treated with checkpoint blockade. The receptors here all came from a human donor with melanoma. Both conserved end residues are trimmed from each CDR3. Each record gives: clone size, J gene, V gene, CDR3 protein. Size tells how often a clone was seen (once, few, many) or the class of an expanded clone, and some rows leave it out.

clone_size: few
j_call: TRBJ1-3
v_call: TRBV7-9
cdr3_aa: ATKTGTTGNTIY

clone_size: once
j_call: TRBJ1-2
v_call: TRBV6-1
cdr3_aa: ASKISGEGYT

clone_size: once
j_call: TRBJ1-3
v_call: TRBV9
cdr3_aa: ASSVELWADSGNTIY

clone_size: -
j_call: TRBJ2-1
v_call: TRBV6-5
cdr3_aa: ASSSAGRGRNEQF

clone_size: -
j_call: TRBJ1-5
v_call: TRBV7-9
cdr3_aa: ASSLGSFRGFHSNQPQH

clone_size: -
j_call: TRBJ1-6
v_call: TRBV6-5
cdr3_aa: ASSRSISYNSPLH

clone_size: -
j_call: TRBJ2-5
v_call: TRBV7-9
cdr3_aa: ASSPGLGTQY

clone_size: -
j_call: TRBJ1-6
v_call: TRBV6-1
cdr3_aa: ASSGTENSPLH

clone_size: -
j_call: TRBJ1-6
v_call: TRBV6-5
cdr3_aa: ASSSQQGPGLSPLH

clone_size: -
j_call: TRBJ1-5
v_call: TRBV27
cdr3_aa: ASSLGQGPYSNQPQH

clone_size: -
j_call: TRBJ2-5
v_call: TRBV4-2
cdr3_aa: ASSQVTGREETQY

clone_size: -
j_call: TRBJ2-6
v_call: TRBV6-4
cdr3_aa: ASSDSRTGYSGANVLT

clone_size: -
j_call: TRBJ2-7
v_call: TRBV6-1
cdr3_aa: ASSVERPNDEQY

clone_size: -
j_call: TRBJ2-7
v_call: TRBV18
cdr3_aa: ASSPTDRTVEQY

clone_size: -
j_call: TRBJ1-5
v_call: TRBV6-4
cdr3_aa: ASSEQGLGQPQH

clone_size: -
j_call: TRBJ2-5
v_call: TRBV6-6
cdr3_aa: ASSYTGSRAETQY

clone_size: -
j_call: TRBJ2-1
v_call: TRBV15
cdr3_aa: ATSRDFSVQF

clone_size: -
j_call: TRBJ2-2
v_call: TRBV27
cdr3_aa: ASSQLGGELF

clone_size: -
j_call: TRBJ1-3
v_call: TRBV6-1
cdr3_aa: ASSEELDTIY

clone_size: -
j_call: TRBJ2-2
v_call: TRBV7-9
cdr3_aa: ASSSWGGDPGELF

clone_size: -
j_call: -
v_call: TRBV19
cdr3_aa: ASSVNLAGRPYEQY

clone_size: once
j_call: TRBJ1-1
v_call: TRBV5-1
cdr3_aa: ASSLRTDPTEAF

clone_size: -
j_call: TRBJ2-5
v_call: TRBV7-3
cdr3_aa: ASSLLGPQETQY